These 18 T cell receptor beta chains originate from one sample sequenced in a study of a mutant IDH1 vaccine in newly diagnosed glioma. Sequencing used immunoSEQ multiplex PCR; TCRdb keeps in-frame clones, though not all of them. Here the sample spans approximately 70,000 clones, about 87% being singletons. These receptors have no known antigen. The time point here: week 23, last vaccination. In the vaccine, a single dose held 300 ug of the mutant IDH1 20-mer peptide, along with topical imiquimod. Here the sequenced sample was PBMCs, taken from a glioma patient whose treatment included an IDH1 peptide vaccine. These TCRs come from a man between 18 and 35 years old with glioma.

This rearrangement joins TRBV5-4 to TRBJ2-7; tentative D call: TRBD1 (5 bases). CDR3 length: 15 residues. The germline gives CDR1 SGHNT, CDR2 YYREEE (reference sequence). The V and J ends lost 1 base and 4 bases respectively, with 15 bases between them. CDR3 residues: CASSLWAAKGYEQYF. DNA for the CDR3: TGTGCCAGCAGCTTGTGGGCGGCTAAGGGGTACGAGCAGTACTTC.

This clone was detected only a few times. The rearrangement uses TRBV7-8 and TRBJ1-5; D ambiguous. With 5 bases removed from V and 2 bases from J, the gap between germline ends came to 13 bases. The germline V gene has CDR1 SGHVS and CDR2 FQNEAQ. The length of the CDR3 is 15 residues. The CDR3 DNA follows: TGTGCCAGCAGCCTAGAGCGGGCTGGCAATCAGCCCCAGCATTTT. This gives the protein CASSLERAGNQPQHF. The whole variable domain, filled in from reference TRBV7-8 and TRBJ1-5, reads GAGVSQSPRYKVAKRGQDVALRCDPISGHVSLFWYQQALGQGPEFLTYFQNEAQLDKSGLPSDRFFAERPEGSVSTLKIQRTQQEDSAVYLCASSLERAGNQPQHFGDGTRLSIL.

V usage is TRBV19 and J usage is TRBJ2-2; D is uncertain. CDR1 and CDR2 from the germline V gene are LNHDA and SQIVND (reference sequence). The CDR3 contains 11 residues. V was clipped by 5 bases and J by 4 bases, with 2 bases between them. The CDR3 region has the DNA TGTGCCAGTAGTTCCACCGGGGAGCTGTTTTTT. Translated, it gives CASSSTGELFF. Together with reference TRBV19 and TRBJ2-2, the CDR3 gives the full variable domain: DGGITQSPKYLFRKEGQNVTLSCEQNLNHDAMYWYRQDPGQGLRLIYYSQIVNDFQKGDIAEGYSVSREKKESFPLTVTSAQKNPTAFYLCASSSTGELFFGEGSRLTVL.

The chain combines TRBV10-3 with TRBJ1-1, with D possibly matching TRBD1 (6 bases). V was clipped by 6 bases and J by 0 bases, with 20 bases between them. There are 17 residues in the CDR3. In germline, CDR1 is ENHRY, CDR2 SYGVKD. The CDR3, as DNA: TGTGCCATCAGGGAGGGGGACTCTCTCGGGGTGAACACTGAAGCTTTCTTT. Translating it yields CAIREGDSLGVNTEAFF.

The chain recombines TRBV29-1 with TRBJ2-1, with 11 bases that match TRBD1. J lost 5 bases, V lost 6 bases, and 9 bases had no gene match. This CDR3 region has 15 residues. Germline V gives CDR1 SQVTM, CDR2 ANQGSEA. The CDR3 nucleotides are TGCAGCGTCGGGGGGGGGACAGGGGGGAACAATGAGCAGTTCTTC. As protein: CSVGGGTGGNNEQFF.

This rearrangement joins TRBV5-1 to TRBJ2-7; a possible D gene is TRBD1 (6 bases). Between the trimmed V and J ends, which lost 0 bases and 6 bases, there was a span of 16 bases. This CDR3 is 15 amino acids long. Germline V gives CDR1 SGHRS, CDR2 YFSETQ. The CDR3 loop reads CASSLDTTGLGEQYF. The CDR3 nucleotides are TGCGCCAGCAGCTTGGACACCACAGGGTTAGGCGAGCAGTACTTC.

This clone has only a few counts. The V and J genes are TRBV30 and TRBJ1-5; D gene ambiguous. CDR1 and CDR2 (germline): GTSNPN, SVGIG (reference sequence). This CDR3 is built from 14 residues. The germline V and J ends were trimmed by 3 bases and 3 bases, with 12 bases remaining between them. The CDR3 here is CAWRGPGYNQPQHF. The CDR3 DNA reads as TGTGCCTGGAGGGGCCCAGGCTACAATCAGCCCCAGCATTTT.

The chain couples TRBV7-9 to TRBJ2-7; D gene ambiguous. CDR3 length: 14 amino acids. Deletions cut 1 base from V and 2 bases from J, with 9 bases between. Germline values: CDR1 SEHNR, CDR2 FQNEAQ (reference sequence). The CDR3: CASSLVVKPYEQYF. CDR3 nucleotide sequence: TGTGCCAGCAGCTTAGTAGTGAAACCCTACGAGCAGTACTTC.

The sample holds a few counts of this clone. J is TRBJ2-1 and V is TRBV4-3; TRBD2 aligns across 9 bases. CDR1 is LGHNA and CDR2 is YSLEER in the germline V gene. There are 15 residues in the CDR3. Trimming at V came to 2 bases and at J to 9 bases, leaving 8 bases not matched to a gene. The CDR3 sequence: CASSQSSGSRGEQFF. The CDR3 DNA is TGCGCCAGCAGCCAAAGTAGCGGGAGCCGGGGTGAGCAGTTCTTC.

This chain joins TRBV28 and TRBJ1-5; D not certain. V dropped 7 bases and J dropped 7 bases, with 14 bases sitting between them. Per germline, CDR1 MDHEN and CDR2 SYDVKM. The CDR3 extends over 13 amino acids. The CDR3 here is CASTPRFWQPQHF. The CDR3 DNA is TGTGCCAGCACCCCTAGGTTTTGGCAGCCCCAGCATTTT.

The rearrangement links TRBV10-3 to TRBJ2-2; 8 nucleotides agree with TRBD1. Per germline, CDR1 ENHRY and CDR2 SYGVKD. The CDR3 is 15 residues long. The J segment lost 5 bases and the V segment lost 6 bases, leaving 8 bases of the junction unmatched. The CDR3: CAIRADRERTGELFF. For the CDR3, the DNA is TGTGCCATCAGGGCGGACAGGGAACGAACCGGGGAGCTGTTTTTT.

V usage is TRBV6-5 and J usage is TRBJ1-2, with unresolved D. Deletions cut 5 bases from V and 2 bases from J, with 6 bases between. There are 12 residues in the CDR3. Per germline, CDR1 MNHEY and CDR2 SVGAGI. The CDR3 region is CASSNPNYGYTF. CDR3 sequence (DNA): TGTGCCAGCAGTAACCCCAACTATGGCTACACCTTC.

The genes are TRBV19 and TRBJ1-2, with D possibly matching TRBD1 (5 bases). Germline CDR1 is LNHDA and CDR2 is SQIVND (reference sequence). This CDR3 has 13 residues. V lost 6 bases and J lost 2, with 10 bases in between. CDR3 residues: CASSPGRNYGYTF. The CDR3 coding sequence is TGTGCCAGTAGCCCGGGACGAAACTATGGCTACACCTTC. Together with reference TRBV19 and TRBJ1-2, the CDR3 gives the full variable domain: DGGITQSPKYLFRKEGQNVTLSCEQNLNHDAMYWYRQDPGQGLRLIYYSQIVNDFQKGDIAEGYSVSREKKESFPLTVTSAQKNPTAFYLCASSPGRNYGYTFGSGTRLTVV.

The rearrangement joins TRBV7-2 to TRBJ2-7; TRBD2 matches at 7 bases. The trim removed 4 bases at V and 1 base at J, leaving 10 bases unmatched. The CDR3 spans 16 residues. Germline CDR1 SGHTA, CDR2 FQGNSA. CDR3 DNA sequence: TGTGCCAGCAGCTGGAAGAGCGGGGACCTGTCCTACGAGCAGTACTTC. It encodes CASSWKSGDLSYEQYF. The full variable domain, its missing parts supplied by reference TRBV7-2 and TRBJ2-7, is GAGVSQSPSNKVTEKGKDVELRCDPISGHTALYWYRQSLGQGLEFLIYFQGNSAPDKSGLPSDRFSAERTGGSVSTLTIQRTQQEDSAVYLCASSWKSGDLSYEQYFGPGTRLTVT.

The chain carries TRBV5-1 and TRBJ2-1, with D uncertain. Germline V gene data show CDR1 as SGHRS and CDR2 as YFSETQ. The CDR3 runs to 11 residues. With 3 bases removed from V and 6 bases from J, the gap between germline ends came to 4 bases. The DNA of the CDR3 is TGCGCCAGCAGCTCGGGCAATGAGCAGTTCTTC. Protein sequence: CASSSGNEQFF.

This clone was detected a few times. The gene calls are TRBV7-9 and TRBJ2-1, with D hard to call. In germline, CDR1 is SEHNR, CDR2 FQNEAQ (reference sequence). The CDR3 has 10 amino acids. V shed 3 bases and J shed 6 bases, with 0 bases lying between them. The CDR3 is CASSFNEQFF. CDR3 sequence (DNA): TGTGCCAGCAGCTTCAATGAGCAGTTCTTC. Complete variable domain (other parts from reference TRBV7-9 and TRBJ2-1): DTGVSQNPRHKITKRGQNVTFRCDPISEHNRLYWYRQTLGQGPEFLTYFQNEAQLEKSRLLSDRFSAERPKGSFSTLEIQRTEQGDSAMYLCASSFNEQFFGPGTRLTVL.

This clone was detected only once. Here the CDR3 reads CASSLQEPNYGYTF. CDR3 bases: TGTGCCAGCAGCTTACAGGAGCCCAACTATGGCTACACCTTC. The rearrangement joins TRBV7-9 to TRBJ1-2, with D unclear. Germline V CDR1 and CDR2: SEHNR, FQNEAQ (reference sequence). CDR3 length equals 14 residues. The ends were cut back, 2 bases at V and 2 bases at J, with 9 bases in the middle.

This chain connects TRBV25-1 to TRBJ2-5, with D hard to call. The CDR3 loop spans 13 amino acids. Deletions cut 6 bases from V and 5 bases from J, with 13 bases between. Germline CDR1 reads MGHDK; CDR2 reads SYGVNS. CDR3 amino acids: CASRLMSAETQYF. The DNA for the CDR3 is TGTGCCAGCAGGCTCATGTCTGCGGAGACCCAGTACTTC.